This TCR beta chain was recorded in a study of shared clonotypes between healthy human individuals. Study conclusions and caveats: It was anticipated that sequencing depth would influence how many clonotypes donors shared. Non-shared clonotypes displayed generation probabilities falling below those of clonotypes present in all four donors.

Clones were read by immunoSEQ multiplex PCR, and TCRdb kept only the in-frame ones, dropping some. Found here are about 1.5 million clones, 95% to 99% of them singletons; the top ten hold about 0.42%. The CDR3 runs 13 residues. Trimming took 7 bases from V and 1 from J, leaving 10 bases between them. Germline V gives CDR1 SGHVS, CDR2 FNYEAQ. Points on this clone: Antigen unknown.

The chain links TRBV7-6 to TRBJ2-5, with D hard to call. Material: naive CD4+ T cells sorted from blood. The subset denotes: CD45RA+ positively selected. This clonotype originated in a man under 40 in good health. The CDR3 loop is CASTPWSQETQYF. Here the CDR3 DNA reads TGTGCCAGCACCCCGTGGAGCCAAGAGACCCAGTACTTC.